One sample yielded the 16 T cell receptor beta chains listed below, sequenced in a study of vaccination effects on CD4 cells after COVID-19. The method was immunoSEQ multiplex PCR; TCRdb's version includes in-frame clones alone and lacks a portion of them. The sample holds 20,000 to 30,000 clones, roughly 72% seen once. These receptors' targets are unknown. ViraFEST assay sequencing came after antigen-specific CD4+ T cells were expanded with viral peptide pools. After around ten days in culture, the CD4+ T cells were isolated. The person's infection with SARS-CoV-2, confirmed by PCR, took place between March and December 2020. The sample was CD4+ T cells from PBMCs cultured with SARS-CoV-2 spike peptides, taken before COVID-19 vaccination. Receptors were obtained from a human donor who had a prior SARS-CoV-2 infection.

This chain links TRBV3-1 (or the pseudogene TRBV3-2) with TRBJ2-1, with TRBD2 matching 11 bases. Trimming removed 3 bases from V and 11 bases from J; junction bases left unmatched: 12. The CDR3 runs 16 residues. Germline-derived CDR1 and CDR2 are LGHDT and YNNKEL (reference sequence). The CDR3 protein is CASSQWTSGLTDKQFF. Written as DNA, the CDR3 is TGTGCCAGCAGCCAGTGGACTAGCGGGTTGACAGATAAGCAGTTCTTC.

This sequence joins TRBV4-2 and TRBJ2-1; 7 bases align to TRBD1. V shed 8 bases and J 5 bases; nucleotides not matched to a gene: 15. The germline V gene has CDR1 LGHNA and CDR2 YNFKEQ. The CDR3 is made up of 16 amino acids. The CDR3 spells CASASSPGGGDNEQFF. The CDR3 DNA reads TGTGCCAGCGCATCCTCACCAGGGGGTGGTGACAATGAGCAGTTCTTC.

This clone was counted a few times. The rearrangement joins TRBV7-6 to TRBJ2-3, with 9 bases aligning to TRBD2. V shed 3 bases, J shed 6 bases, and the junction held 13 bases outside the gene matches. This CDR3 has 17 residues. The germline V gene encodes CDR1 SGHVS and CDR2 FNYEAQ. CDR3 residues: CASSLGAGGPLFDTQYF. CDR3 bases: TGTGCCAGCAGCTTGGGGGCGGGGGGGCCTTTGTTCGATACGCAGTATTTT. The full variable domain, its missing parts supplied by reference TRBV7-6 and TRBJ2-3, is GAGVSQSPRYKVTKRGQDVALRCDPISGHVSLYWYRQALGQGPEFLTYFNYEAQQDKSGLPNDRFSAERPEGSISTLTIQRTEQRDSAMYRCASSLGAGGPLFDTQYFGPGTRLTVL.

The V gene is TRBV5-1, the J gene TRBJ2-7, with no clear D. From germline, CDR1 is SGHRS and CDR2 YFSETQ. V gave up 4 bases and J gave up 6 bases, with 8 bases separating them. CDR3 length equals 11 residues. The CDR3 DNA sequence: TGCGCCAGCAGCGACGATCTCGAGCAGTACTTC. Residues: CASSDDLEQYF.

The chain carries TRBV4-2 and TRBJ2-2, with 10 bases identical to TRBD2. CDR3 length: 17 amino acids. The V segment lost 1 base and the J segment 4 bases; nucleotides outside the gene matches: 6. Germline CDR1 reads LGHNA; CDR2 reads YNFKEQ. CDR3 amino acids: CASSQVSGGAFTGELFF. For the CDR3, the DNA is TGTGCCAGCAGCCAAGTAAGCGGGGGGGCCTTCACCGGGGAGCTGTTTTTT.

The rearrangement joins TRBV2 to TRBJ2-5, with 14 bases lining up with TRBD2. CDR3 size: 15 residues. V lost 6 bases, J lost 5 bases, and 5 bases stayed unmatched. Germline V lookup: CDR1 SNHLY, CDR2 FYNNEI. The CDR3 coding sequence is TGTGCCAGCAGAGGGACTAGCGGGAGTATGGAGACCCAGTACTTC. It encodes CASRGTSGSMETQYF. Looking up the rest from reference TRBV2 and TRBJ2-5 gives the full variable domain: EPEVTQTPSHQVTQMGQEVILRCVPISNHLYFYWYRQILGQKVEFLVSFYNNEISEKSEIFDDQFSVERPDGSNFTLKIRSTKLEDSAMYFCASRGTSGSMETQYFGPGTRLLVL.

This chain uses TRBV5-4 with TRBJ1-4; D is ambiguous. Per germline, CDR1 SGHNT and CDR2 YYREEE (reference sequence). The CDR3 is made up of 13 amino acids. Deletions cut 1 base from V and 2 bases from J, with 3 bases between. DNA of the CDR3: TGTGCCAGCAGCTTGTGGACTAATGAAAAACTGTTTTTT. Protein product: CASSLWTNEKLFF.

The CDR3 DNA sequence: TGTGCCAGCAGACCCGGACTAGCTCACGAGCAGTACTTC. Translation gives CASRPGLAHEQYF. The chain employs TRBV6-6 and TRBJ2-7; 8 nucleotides match TRBD2. CDR1 MNHNY and CDR2 SVGAGI come from the germline V gene (reference sequence). The ends lost 6 bases at V and 5 bases at J; junction bases unmatched: 6. The CDR3 consists of 13 residues.

The table lists this clone with a few counts. The chain links TRBV2 to TRBJ1-3, with unresolved D. The germline gives CDR1 SNHLY, CDR2 FYNNEI. The ends were cut back, 4 bases at V and 4 bases at J, with 14 bases in the middle. The CDR3 is made up of 15 amino acids. The CDR3 here is CASSGGRQPGNTIYF. The CDR3 bases are TGTGCCAGCAGTGGGGGTCGACAACCCGGAAACACCATATATTTT.

The V gene is TRBV19, the J gene TRBJ1-2, with D hard to call. V lost 7 bases, J lost 4 bases, and 7 bases lay in between. Per the germline V gene, CDR1 is LNHDA and CDR2 is SQIVND (reference sequence). The length of the CDR3 is 11 residues. CDR3 residues: CASKAVYGYTF. The CDR3 DNA sequence: TGTGCCAGTAAGGCAGTCTATGGCTACACCTTC.

V usage is TRBV11-2 and J usage is TRBJ1-1, with a weak D call TRBD1 (6 bases). The V and J ends lost 6 bases and 1 base respectively, with 21 bases between them. Germline V lookup: CDR1 SGHAT, CDR2 FQNNGV. The length of the CDR3 is 17 residues. The CDR3 here is CASRQNLWGRRNTEAFF. The CDR3 nucleotides are TGTGCCAGCAGACAAAACCTCTGGGGGCGACGGAACACTGAAGCTTTCTTT.

The V call is TRBV25-1, the J call TRBJ2-3; TRBD1 is a possible D gene (5 bases). Germline V CDR1 and CDR2: MGHDK, SYGVNS. Trimming removed 2 bases from V and 4 bases from J, with 13 bases in between. The CDR3 is made up of 15 amino acids. This chain's CDR3 is CASSEPAQGSDTQYF. CDR3 bases: TGTGCCAGCAGTGAACCGGCCCAGGGATCAGATACGCAGTATTTT. The full variable domain, with the rest looked up from reference TRBV25-1 and TRBJ2-3, is EADIYQTPRYLVIGTGKKITLECSQTMGHDKMYWYQQDPGMELHLIHYSYGVNSTEKGDLSSESTVSRIRTEHFPLTLESARPSHTSQYLCASSEPAQGSDTQYFGPGTRLTVL.

This chain links TRBV11-3 with TRBJ2-3; 9 positions match TRBD1. CDR1 is SGHNT, CDR2 YENEEA, per germline. J lost 5 bases, V lost 5 bases, and 5 bases had no gene match. This CDR3 has 14 amino acids. CDR3: CASSQDRGLDTQYF. CDR3 sequence (DNA): TGTGCCAGCAGCCAGGACAGGGGCCTAGATACGCAGTATTTT.

The chain has TRBV9 and TRBJ1-6; no clear D. V lost 0 bases to trimming and J lost 7 bases, with 11 bases between them. The CDR3 has 15 residues. In germline, CDR1 is SGDLS, CDR2 YYNGEE. The CDR3 loop reads CASSVEARRNSPLHF. CDR3 in DNA: TGTGCCAGCAGCGTAGAGGCCCGGCGGAATTCACCCCTCCACTTT.

The chain carries TRBV28 and TRBJ1-1, with 10 bases lining up with TRBD1. The CDR3 contains 18 residues. V gave up 3 bases and J gave up 4 bases; unmatched junction bases: 14. CDR1 is MDHEN, CDR2 SYDVKM, per germline. The CDR3 spells CASSFLGQGLSWGTEAFF. In DNA form, the CDR3 reads TGTGCCAGCAGTTTTTTGGGACAGGGGCTCTCTTGGGGCACTGAAGCTTTCTTT.

The genes are TRBV27 and TRBJ2-3; D call uncertain. The CDR3 extends over 14 amino acids. The V end lost 4 bases, the J end lost 1 base, and 9 bases lay between the germline ends. Germline CDR1 and CDR2: MNHEY and SMNVEV (reference sequence). CDR3 residues: CASSYTDRTDTQYF. As DNA, the CDR3 is TGTGCCAGCAGTTATACGGACCGCACAGATACGCAGTATTTT.